The 28 T cell receptor beta chains below come from one sample, sequenced in a study of blood T cell repertoires in COVID-19. The repertoire was sequenced with immunoSEQ multiplex PCR; TCRdb's copy has only in-frame clones and lacks some. Among some 150,000 clones listed, 75% to 90% were seen once. Specimen: peripheral blood. All receptors come from a man aged 65 to 79 with acute or convalescent COVID-19.

V and J are TRBV3-1 (or the pseudogene TRBV3-2) and TRBJ2-5; the D gene is possibly TRBD2 (5 bases). V was cut by 1 base and J by 6 bases, with 15 bases left in between. This CDR3 is built from 15 residues. The germline gives CDR1 LGHDT, CDR2 YNNKEL (reference sequence). The CDR3 DNA is TGTGCCAGCAGCCAAGGAGGAGGTCTCCAGAAGACCCAGTACTTC. Translating it yields CASSQGGGLQKTQYF.

The chain couples TRBV3-1 (or the pseudogene TRBV3-2) to TRBJ2-7; 9 positions match TRBD2. CDR1 is LGHDT and CDR2 is YNNKEL in the germline V gene (reference sequence). V lost 1 base, J lost 5 bases, and 6 bases stayed unmatched. The CDR3 consists of 15 residues. The CDR3 DNA is TGTGCCAGCAGCCAAGTAGGAGCGGGGGGACACGAGCAGTACTTC. Translated: CASSQVGAGGHEQYF.

The chain recombines TRBV19 with TRBJ1-4; 7 nucleotides line up with TRBD1. CDR3 length: 15 amino acids. CDR1 is LNHDA and CDR2 is SQIVND in the germline V gene (reference sequence). V lost 5 bases, J lost 0 bases, and 3 bases stayed unmatched. CDR3 sequence: CASSSTGATNEKLFF. In DNA, the CDR3 is TGTGCCAGTAGTTCTACAGGGGCAACTAATGAAAAACTGTTTTTT. Full variable domain (remainder filled in from reference TRBV19 and TRBJ1-4): DGGITQSPKYLFRKEGQNVTLSCEQNLNHDAMYWYRQDPGQGLRLIYYSQIVNDFQKGDIAEGYSVSREKKESFPLTVTSAQKNPTAFYLCASSSTGATNEKLFFGSGTQLSVL.

The count of this clone is one. The V call is TRBV13, the J call TRBJ1-6; no clear D. The germline CDR1 and CDR2 sequences are PRHDT and FYEKMQ (reference sequence). The V end lost 3 bases, the J end lost 0 bases, and 9 bases lay between the germline ends. The CDR3 spans 16 residues. This CDR3 is CASSFLGSSYNSPLHF. CDR3 nucleotide sequence: TGTGCCAGCAGCTTCCTTGGGAGCTCCTATAATTCACCCCTCCACTTT.

This clone has a single count. The J gene is TRBJ2-2, the V gene TRBV11-3, with D possibly being TRBD1 (6 bases). V was cut by 3 bases and J by 9 bases, with 11 bases left in between. In germline, CDR1 is SGHNT, CDR2 YENEEA. The CDR3 runs 13 residues. The CDR3 DNA follows: TGTGCCAGCAGCTTTAGCGACAGGCGGGAGCTGTTTTTT. Translating it yields CASSFSDRRELFF. The full variable domain, with the rest looked up from reference TRBV11-3 and TRBJ2-2, is EAGVVQSPRYKIIEKKQPVAFWCNPISGHNTLYWYLQNLGQGPELLIRYENEEAVDDSQLPKDRFSAERLKGVDSTLKIQPAELGDSAVYLCASSFSDRRELFFGEGSRLTVL.

The chain couples TRBV6-6 to TRBJ1-6; no clear D gene. Trimming took 5 bases from V and 8 from J, leaving 22 bases between them. The CDR3 runs 17 residues. CDR1 is MNHNY, CDR2 SVGAGI, per germline (reference sequence). CDR3 protein: CASSPSWWAKDDSPLHF. DNA of the CDR3: TGTGCCAGCAGTCCCTCCTGGTGGGCCAAAGACGATTCACCCCTCCACTTT.

Note on this clone: Germline and junction disagree at one end, which may indicate a read error. The rearrangement joins TRBV12-3 or TRBV12-4 to TRBJ2-7, with 9 bases identical to TRBD2. This CDR3 has 12 amino acids. CDR3 in DNA: TGTGCCAGCAGCTCCGTACCGGGACTAGCCAACTTC. Translated, it gives CASSSVPGLANF.

The chain links TRBV4-1 to TRBJ1-3; the match to TRBD1 covers 7 bases. The CDR3 sequence is 17 residues long. Trimming took 4 bases from V and 0 from J; bases not matched to a gene: 9. Germline V lookup: CDR1 MGHRA, CDR2 YSYEKL. The CDR3 loop reads CASSLGPGQYSGNTIYF. CDR3 bases: TGCGCCAGCAGCCTGGGACCGGGACAGTACTCTGGAAACACCATATATTTT.

This chain uses TRBV11-3 with TRBJ2-1, with TRBD2 matching 8 bases. V lost 4 bases and J lost 7; bases outside the gene matches: 3. The CDR3 length is 13 residues. Germline loops: CDR1 SGHNT, CDR2 YENEEA. CDR3 in DNA: TGTGCCAGCAGCTCTGGCGGGGGGAATGAGCAGTTCTTC. Protein: CASSSGGGNEQFF.

This clone was found a few times. This rearrangement joins TRBV7-3 to TRBJ1-1, with D perhaps TRBD1 (5 bases). The CDR3 is 15 residues long. Germline V gene lookup returns CDR1 SGHTA and CDR2 FQGTGA. Trimming removed 2 bases from V and 6 bases from J, with 16 bases in between. CDR3 bases: TGTGCCAGCAGCTTAGGGGGACCGGGGGGGGCTGAAGCTTTCTTT. Translating gives CASSLGGPGGAEAFF.

CDR3 coding DNA: TGTGCCAGCAGCTTCCTCGACAGTTATCATCAGCCCCAGCATTTT. This gives the protein CASSFLDSYHQPQHF. The chain carries TRBV27 and TRBJ1-5; D might be TRBD1 (5 bases). Trimming took 6 bases from V and 5 from J, leaving 17 bases between them. CDR3 length: 15 amino acids. Germline assignment: CDR1 MNHEY and CDR2 SMNVEV (reference sequence).

This clone showed up many times. The gene calls are TRBV9 and TRBJ2-1, with 11 positions matching TRBD1. V shed 1 base and J 2 bases; nucleotides not matched to a gene: 5. CDR3 size: 17 residues. Germline CDR1 SGDLS, CDR2 YYNGEE. The CDR3 here is CASSVSRDRGTYNEQFF. CDR3 DNA sequence: TGTGCCAGCAGCGTAAGCCGGGACAGGGGGACCTACAATGAGCAGTTCTTC.

V gene TRBV7-9 combines with J gene TRBJ2-1, with 7 bases matching TRBD2. The CDR3 runs 17 residues. The J segment lost 1 base and the V segment lost 0 bases, leaving 6 bases of the junction unmatched. From germline, CDR1 is SEHNR and CDR2 FQNEAQ (reference sequence). CDR3 in DNA: TGTGCCAGCAGCTTAGCGCGGGCTAGCGGTTCCTACAATGAGCAGTTCTTC. Protein product: CASSLARASGSYNEQFF.

The rearrangement uses TRBV28 and TRBJ1-6, with D perhaps matching TRBD1 (6 bases). In germline, CDR1 is MDHEN, CDR2 SYDVKM. V was pared by 5 bases and J by 10 bases, with 21 bases between. The CDR3 is 16 residues long. CDR3 protein: CASSPDRGARNSPLHF. CDR3 coding DNA: TGTGCCAGCAGTCCAGATCGGGGGGCTAGGAACTCACCCCTCCACTTT.

The genes are TRBV12-3 or TRBV12-4 and TRBJ2-1, with 15 bases lining up with TRBD2. V shed 7 bases and J 9 bases; nucleotides not matched to a gene: 1. The CDR3 loop spans 13 amino acids. CDR3 loop: CASTGLAGGEQFF. The DNA of the CDR3 is TGTGCCAGCACGGGACTAGCGGGGGGTGAGCAGTTCTTC.

This sequence joins TRBV6-5 and TRBJ1-2, with 10 bases identical to TRBD1. The CDR3 is 13 residues long. The germline V gene has CDR1 MNHEY and CDR2 SVGAGI. The V segment lost 8 bases and the J segment 7 bases; nucleotides outside the gene matches: 7. In DNA, the CDR3 is TGTGCCAGCCCGGGACAGGGGATAAGTGGCTACACCTTC. Protein product: CASPGQGISGYTF.

The rearrangement links TRBV5-1 to TRBJ2-5; the match to TRBD1 covers 9 bases. With 2 bases clipped from V and 4 bases from J, the junction kept 6 bases outside the gene matches. The CDR3 consists of 15 residues. Germline CDR1 SGHRS, CDR2 YFSETQ. CDR3 in amino acids: CASSFGQGFGETQYF. CDR3 coding DNA: TGCGCCAGCAGCTTCGGACAGGGGTTCGGAGAGACCCAGTACTTC.

This clone was seen once. V and J are TRBV11-2 and TRBJ2-5; TRBD1 agrees at 9 bases. The CDR3 length is 14 residues. Germline V gene data show CDR1 as SGHAT and CDR2 as FQNNGV. J lost 5 bases, V lost 5 bases, and 6 bases had no gene match. CDR3 amino acids: CASSLGTGRETQYF. The CDR3 region has the DNA TGTGCCAGCAGCCTCGGGACAGGGAGGGAGACCCAGTACTTC.

The sample holds one count of this clone. The V gene is TRBV5-1, the J gene TRBJ2-1, with 9 bases that match TRBD2. J gave up 8 bases and V 5 bases, and 8 bases lay outside the gene matches. The length of the CDR3 is 14 residues. Per the germline V gene, CDR1 is SGHRS and CDR2 is YFSETQ. The CDR3 nucleotides are TGCGCCAGCAGAGGGACTAGCAGTAGCGATGAGCAGTTCTTC. Its translation is CASRGTSSSDEQFF.

This clone was detected only a few times. This CDR3 reads CASSLGHLNEQFF. The DNA for the CDR3 is TGTGCCAGCAGCTTGGGGCATCTCAATGAGCAGTTCTTC. The chain uses TRBV7-6 and TRBJ2-1, with a tentative D call TRBD1 (5 bases). This CDR3 is 13 amino acids long. Trimming shortened V by 3 bases and J by 6 bases, and 9 bases separated the two germline ends. Germline CDR1 reads SGHVS; CDR2 reads FNYEAQ.

This clone was detected once. V is TRBV5-6 and J is TRBJ1-1; TRBD1 aligns across 9 bases. The trim removed 4 bases at V and 1 base at J, leaving 5 bases unmatched. CDR1 and CDR2 (germline): SGHDT, YYEEEE. There are 15 residues in the CDR3. The CDR3: CASSPGTGRNTEAFF. The CDR3 DNA follows: TGTGCCAGCAGCCCTGGGACAGGGAGGAACACTGAAGCTTTCTTT.

V gene TRBV24-1 combines with J gene TRBJ2-7; TRBD1 aligns across 7 bases. Trimming cost V 3 bases and J 7 bases; bases outside gene matches: 17. From germline, CDR1 is KGHDR and CDR2 SFDVKD. The CDR3 is made up of 17 amino acids. The CDR3 is CATSDKAVAGGKEEQYF. The DNA of the CDR3 is TGTGCCACCAGTGATAAGGCTGTGGCAGGGGGAAAGGAAGAGCAGTACTTC.

The rearrangement joins TRBV13 to TRBJ1-2; 8 bases are shared with TRBD1. There are 14 residues in the CDR3. The V gene's germline CDR1 is PRHDT and CDR2 FYEKMQ (reference sequence). With 5 bases clipped from V and 8 bases from J, the junction kept 10 bases outside the gene matches. The CDR3 here is CASSPPGQAGGYTF. CDR3 coding DNA: TGTGCCAGCAGCCCGCCGGGACAGGCTGGAGGCTACACCTTC.

The chain has TRBV6-2 or TRBV6-3 and TRBJ2-7; 11 bases agree with TRBD2. CDR3 size: 15 residues. The germline V gene encodes CDR1 MNHEY and CDR2 SVGEGT. Trimming removed 5 bases from V and 4 bases from J; junction bases left unmatched: 7. CDR3 nucleotides: TGTGCCAGCAGTCCCAATAGCGGGAGGGGGTACGAGCAGTACTTC. Protein product: CASSPNSGRGYEQYF.

The V gene is TRBV18, the J gene TRBJ2-2; D ambiguous. The germline V gene has CDR1 KGHSH and CDR2 LQKENI. The CDR3 is 16 amino acids. The V gene lost 0 bases and the J gene lost 3 bases, with 11 bases spanning the gap. The CDR3 sequence: CASSPPNRKDTGELFF. The CDR3, as DNA: TGTGCCAGCTCACCACCGAACAGAAAGGACACCGGGGAGCTGTTTTTT.

This rearrangement joins TRBV27 to TRBJ1-2, with 10 bases identical to TRBD1. Trimming at V came to 5 bases and at J to 6 bases, leaving 6 bases not matched to a gene. CDR1 and CDR2 (germline): MNHEY, SMNVEV (reference sequence). The CDR3 sequence is 14 residues long. The chain's CDR3 is CASSPRDRGDGYTF. The DNA of the CDR3 is TGTGCCAGCAGTCCCCGGGACAGGGGAGATGGCTACACCTTC.

This chain connects TRBV4-2 to TRBJ2-5, with 11 bases identical to TRBD1. Trimming took 1 base from V and 6 from J; bases not matched to a gene: 4. This CDR3 has 15 amino acids. Germline V gene lookup returns CDR1 LGHNA and CDR2 YNFKEQ. This CDR3 reads CASSQVGQGEKTQYF. The CDR3 DNA follows: TGTGCCAGCAGCCAAGTGGGACAGGGGGAGAAGACCCAGTACTTC.

The chain joins TRBV19 to TRBJ2-7; D unresolved. In germline, CDR1 is LNHDA, CDR2 SQIVND (reference sequence). V dropped 2 bases and J dropped 4 bases, with 15 bases sitting between them. The CDR3 is made up of 15 amino acids. The DNA of the CDR3 is TGTGCCAGTAGTATAAGGCTAGGTGGAGAGTACGAGCAGTACTTC. This gives the protein CASSIRLGGEYEQYF.